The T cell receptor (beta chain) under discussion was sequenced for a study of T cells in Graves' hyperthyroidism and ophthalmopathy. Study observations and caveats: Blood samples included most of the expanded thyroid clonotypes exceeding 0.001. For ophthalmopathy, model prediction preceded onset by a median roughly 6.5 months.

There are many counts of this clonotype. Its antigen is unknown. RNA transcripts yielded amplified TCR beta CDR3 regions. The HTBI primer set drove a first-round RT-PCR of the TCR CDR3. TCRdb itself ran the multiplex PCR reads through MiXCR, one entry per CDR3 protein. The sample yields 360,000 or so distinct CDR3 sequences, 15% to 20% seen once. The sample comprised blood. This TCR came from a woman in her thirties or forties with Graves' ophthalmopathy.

CDR3 sequence reads: CASSLVSGGGTDTQYF. DNA of the CDR3: TGTGCCAGCAGCTTAGTTTCTGGGGGCGGTACAGATACGCAGTATTTT. The chain joins TRBV11-2 to TRBJ2-3; D possibly corresponds to TRBD1 (6 bases). Between the trimmed V and J ends, which lost 1 base and 3 bases, there was a span of 14 bases. Per the germline V gene, CDR1 is SGHAT and CDR2 is FQNNGV. The CDR3 has 16 amino acids. Full variable domain (remainder filled in from reference TRBV11-2 and TRBJ2-3): EAGVAQSPRYKIIEKRQSVAFWCNPISGHATLYWYQQILGQGPKLLIQFQNNGVVDDSQLPKDRFSAERLKGVDSTLKIQPAKLEDSAVYLCASSLVSGGGTDTQYFGPGTRLTVL.